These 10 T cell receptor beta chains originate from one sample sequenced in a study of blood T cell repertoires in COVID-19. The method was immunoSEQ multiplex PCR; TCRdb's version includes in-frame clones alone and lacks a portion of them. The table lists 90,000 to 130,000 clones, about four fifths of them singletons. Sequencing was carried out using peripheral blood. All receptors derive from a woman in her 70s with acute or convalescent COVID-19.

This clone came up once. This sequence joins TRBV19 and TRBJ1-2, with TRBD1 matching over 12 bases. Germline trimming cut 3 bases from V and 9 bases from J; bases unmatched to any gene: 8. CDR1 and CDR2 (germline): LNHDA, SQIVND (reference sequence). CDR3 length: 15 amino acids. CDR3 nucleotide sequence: TGTGCCAGTAGTATCCCGAGGGACAGGGGGCTTCGCTACACCTTC. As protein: CASSIPRDRGLRYTF.

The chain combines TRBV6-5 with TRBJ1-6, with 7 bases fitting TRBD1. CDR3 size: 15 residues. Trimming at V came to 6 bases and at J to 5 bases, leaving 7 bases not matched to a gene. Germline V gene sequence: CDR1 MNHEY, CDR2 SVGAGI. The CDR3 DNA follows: TGTGCCAGCAGCCCAGAGACAGGGAATAATTCACCCCTCCACTTT. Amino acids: CASSPETGNNSPLHF.

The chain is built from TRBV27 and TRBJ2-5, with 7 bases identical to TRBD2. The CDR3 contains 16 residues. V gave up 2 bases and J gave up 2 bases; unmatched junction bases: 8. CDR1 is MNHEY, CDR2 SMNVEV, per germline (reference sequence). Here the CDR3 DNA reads TGTGCCAGCAGTTTAGACCCGGGGGGAAAACAAGAGACCCAGTACTTC. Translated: CASSLDPGGKQETQYF.

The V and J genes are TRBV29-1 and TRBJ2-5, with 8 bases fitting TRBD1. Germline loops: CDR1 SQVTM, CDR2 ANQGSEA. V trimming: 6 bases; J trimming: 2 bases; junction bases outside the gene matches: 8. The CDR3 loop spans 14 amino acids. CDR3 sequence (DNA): TGCAGCGTCGATGACAGGGGCCCTCAAGAGACCCAGTACTTC. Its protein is CSVDDRGPQETQYF.

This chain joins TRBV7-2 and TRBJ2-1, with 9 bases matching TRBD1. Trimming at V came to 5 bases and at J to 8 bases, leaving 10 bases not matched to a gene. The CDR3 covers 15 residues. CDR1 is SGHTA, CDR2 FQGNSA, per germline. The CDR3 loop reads CASSPTGGAGHEQFF. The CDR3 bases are TGTGCCAGCAGCCCGACAGGGGGTGCTGGCCATGAGCAGTTCTTC.

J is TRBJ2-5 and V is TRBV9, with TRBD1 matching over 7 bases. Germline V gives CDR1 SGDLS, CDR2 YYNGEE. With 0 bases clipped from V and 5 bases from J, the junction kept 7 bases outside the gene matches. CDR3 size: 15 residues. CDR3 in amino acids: CASSVANRGDETQYF. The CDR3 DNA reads TGTGCCAGCAGCGTAGCTAACAGGGGCGACGAGACCCAGTACTTC.

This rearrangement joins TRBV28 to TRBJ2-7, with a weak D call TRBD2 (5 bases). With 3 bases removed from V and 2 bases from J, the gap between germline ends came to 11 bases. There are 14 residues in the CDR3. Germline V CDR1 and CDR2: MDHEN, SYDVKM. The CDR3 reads CASSLEGSTYEQYF. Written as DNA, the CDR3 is TGTGCCAGCAGTTTGGAAGGGAGCACCTACGAGCAGTACTTC.

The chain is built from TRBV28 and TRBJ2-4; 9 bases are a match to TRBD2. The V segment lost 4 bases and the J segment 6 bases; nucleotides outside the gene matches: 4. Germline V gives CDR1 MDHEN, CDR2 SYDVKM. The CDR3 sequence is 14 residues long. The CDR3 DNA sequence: TGTGCCAGCAGTTCGACTAGCGGTGGAAACATTCAGTACTTC. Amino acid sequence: CASSSTSGGNIQYF.

As DNA, the CDR3 is TGTGCCAGCAGCCCGGACAGTATCCGACTTTATGTTTATAATTCACCCCTCCACTTT. Translation gives CASSPDSIRLYVYNSPLHF. V usage is TRBV7-8 and J usage is TRBJ1-6, with D perhaps TRBD1 (6 bases). The CDR3 spans 19 residues. V lost 5 bases and J 4 bases, leaving 24 bases between the germline ends. Germline CDR1 SGHVS, CDR2 FQNEAQ.

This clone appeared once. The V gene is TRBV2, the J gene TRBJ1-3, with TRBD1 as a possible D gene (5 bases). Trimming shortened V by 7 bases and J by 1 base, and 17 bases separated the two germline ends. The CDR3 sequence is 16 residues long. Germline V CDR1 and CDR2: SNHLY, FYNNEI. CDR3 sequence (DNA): TGTGCCAGCACCAGGGATGTTTGGGTATCTGGAAACACCATATATTTT. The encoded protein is CASTRDVWVSGNTIYF.